This entry lists 30 T cell receptor beta chains sequenced from one sample in a study of blood T cell repertoires in COVID-19 (dated by TCRdb to about 2020). The library was obtained by the immunoSEQ multiplex PCR assay. TCRdb's version of the immuneACCESS table is confined to in-frame rearrangements and falls short of the full clone set. An unresolved V gene accounts for under half of the shortfall where checked; the remainder is of unknown origin. This sample comprises approximately 99,000 clones, just over 85% of them detected only once. The ten most abundant clones make up 13% of the sample. Sequenced input: peripheral blood. Receptors were obtained from a woman in her sixties in a cohort sampled during active or convalescent COVID-19.

This rearrangement joins TRBV18 to TRBJ1-5, with TRBD1 as a possible D gene (5 bases). V lost 6 bases to trimming and J lost 1 base, with 19 bases between them. The CDR3 loop spans 17 amino acids. Per the germline V gene, CDR1 is KGHSH and CDR2 is LQKENI. CDR3 DNA sequence: TGTGCCAGCTCCGGGACTTCGACTCTTGGCAGCAATCAGCCCCAGCATTTT. It translates to CASSGTSTLGSNQPQHF.

The count of this clone is one. This chain links TRBV2 with TRBJ2-5; 7 bases fit TRBD1. V gave up 6 bases and J gave up 5 bases; unmatched junction bases: 18. CDR3 size: 17 residues. The germline V gene encodes CDR1 SNHLY and CDR2 FYNNEI. Here the CDR3 reads CASSLNTGQVRWETQYF. The CDR3 DNA reads as TGTGCCAGCAGCTTAAACACCGGACAGGTGCGTTGGGAGACCCAGTACTTC.

The CDR3 is CASSPPDRWDNSPLHF. The CDR3 DNA reads as TGTGCCAGCTCACCCCCGGACAGGTGGGATAATTCACCCCTCCACTTT. The chain carries TRBV18 and TRBJ1-6; TRBD1 matches at 7 bases. The CDR3 sequence is 16 residues long. V was clipped by 3 bases and J by 5 bases; unmatched bases: 7. Looked up from germline, CDR1 is KGHSH and CDR2 is LQKENI.

The CDR3 here is CASSLTFGTGVANSAFF. The DNA for the CDR3 is TGTGCCAGCAGTTTAACTTTTGGGACAGGGGTAGCCAACTCAGCTTTCTTT. This chain links TRBV28 with TRBJ1-1, with 10 bases lining up with TRBD1. The CDR3 totals 17 residues. J was trimmed by 10 bases and V by 2 bases; bases with no gene match: 16. The germline gives CDR1 MDHEN, CDR2 SYDVKM.

This clone was seen more than once but under ten times. The V call is TRBV5-8, the J call TRBJ1-5; 8 bases are shared with TRBD1. The germline CDR1 and CDR2 sequences are SGHTS and YDEGEE. Trimming took 4 bases from V and 2 from J; bases not matched to a gene: 17. The length of the CDR3 is 19 residues. The CDR3 sequence: CASSLGTDRGVYGNQPQHF. The CDR3 bases are TGTGCCAGCAGCCTGGGAACTGACAGGGGTGTATACGGCAATCAGCCCCAGCATTTT. Together with reference TRBV5-8 and TRBJ1-5, the CDR3 gives the full variable domain: EAGVTQSPTHLIKTRGQQATLRCSPISGHTSVYWYQQALGLGLQFLLWYDEGEERNRGNFPPRFSGRQFPNYSSELNVNALELEDSALYLCASSLGTDRGVYGNQPQHFGDGTRLSIL.

CDR3 in DNA: TGTGCCAGCTCCCCGGAGGGGGGGTCTAACTATGGCTACACCTTC. It yields the protein CASSPEGGSNYGYTF. The chain joins TRBV18 to TRBJ1-2; tentatively, D is TRBD1 (6 bases). Germline V gives CDR1 KGHSH, CDR2 LQKENI. Trimming took 6 bases from V and 0 from J, leaving 14 bases between them. The CDR3 spans 15 residues.

The chain uses TRBV2 and TRBJ1-2, with D perhaps TRBD1 (6 bases). The germline V gene encodes CDR1 SNHLY and CDR2 FYNNEI. The V gene lost 4 bases and the J gene lost 4 bases, with 7 bases spanning the gap. The CDR3 consists of 12 residues. The chain's CDR3 is CASSGDIYGYTF. For the CDR3, the DNA is TGTGCCAGCAGTGGGGACATCTATGGCTACACCTTC.

V usage is TRBV4-1 and J usage is TRBJ2-5, with 9 positions matching TRBD2. The ends lost 1 base at V and 4 bases at J; junction bases unmatched: 7. This CDR3 comprises 16 residues. Germline V gives CDR1 MGHRA, CDR2 YSYEKL. The CDR3 DNA is TGCGCCAGCAGCCAAGCGGCGGGAGGGCCCTTAGAGACCCAGTACTTC. It codes for CASSQAAGGPLETQYF.

This chain connects TRBV2 to TRBJ2-5, with 7 bases that match TRBD1. With 6 bases clipped from V and 2 bases from J, the junction kept 12 bases outside the gene matches. In germline, CDR1 is SNHLY, CDR2 FYNNEI. The CDR3 loop spans 16 amino acids. CDR3 coding DNA: TGTGCCAGCAGACCTGGACAGGTTAGGGGGCAAGAGACCCAGTACTTC. Translated, it gives CASRPGQVRGQETQYF.

The chain recombines TRBV5-4 with TRBJ2-7; D may be TRBD1 (5 bases). The CDR3 has 17 amino acids. Germline lookup yields CDR1 SGHNT and CDR2 YYREEE (reference sequence). Trimming removed 1 base from V and 6 bases from J, with 23 bases in between. The CDR3 is CASSLSRVSRDEPEQYF. The CDR3 DNA sequence: TGTGCCAGCAGCTTGTCAAGAGTAAGCAGGGATGAACCCGAGCAGTACTTC.

This clone was counted a few times. This chain uses TRBV7-8 with TRBJ2-7, with D possibly TRBD2 on 6 matching bases. Per the germline V gene, CDR1 is SGHVS and CDR2 is FQNEAQ. V was shortened by 4 bases and J by 3 bases, with 13 bases between the two germline ends. This CDR3 has 14 amino acids. The CDR3 nucleotides read TGTGCCAGCAGCTCCTCAACTAGCTACTACGAGCAGTACTTC. It encodes CASSSSTSYYEQYF.

This chain links TRBV9 with TRBJ1-6; D is possibly TRBD1 (6 bases). CDR1 is SGDLS and CDR2 is YYNGEE in the germline V gene. V lost 0 bases to trimming and J lost 5 bases, with 12 bases between them. This CDR3 has 16 residues. The CDR3 nucleotides are TGTGCCAGCAGCGTAGGAGGGGGGGCGGATAATTCACCCCTCCACTTT. Translating gives CASSVGGGADNSPLHF.

The chain uses TRBV5-1 and TRBJ1-1; tentatively, D is TRBD1 (5 bases). Between the trimmed V and J ends, which lost 0 bases and 0 bases, there was a span of 12 bases. The CDR3 has 16 amino acids. CDR1 SGHRS and CDR2 YFSETQ come from the germline V gene. As DNA, the CDR3 is TGCGCCAGCAGCTTGGCCAAGGCCAGGGTGAACACTGAAGCTTTCTTT. The encoded protein is CASSLAKARVNTEAFF.

The chain employs TRBV7-8 and TRBJ1-5; maybe TRBD1 (5 bases). Germline V gene lookup returns CDR1 SGHVS and CDR2 FQNEAQ. CDR3 length equals 16 residues. Trimming removed 1 base from V and 0 bases from J, with 10 bases in between. The CDR3 nucleotides read TGTGCCAGCAGCTTAGAGGTCAGGGTTAGCAATCAGCCCCAGCATTTT. As protein: CASSLEVRVSNQPQHF.

The chain uses TRBV2 and TRBJ2-1, with no clear D. CDR3 size: 16 residues. V was clipped by 2 bases and J by 0 bases, with 11 bases between them. Germline V gives CDR1 SNHLY, CDR2 FYNNEI. The CDR3 protein is CASSEPGSPSYNEQFF. The CDR3 DNA is TGTGCCAGCAGTGAACCGGGTAGTCCCTCCTACAATGAGCAGTTCTTC.

The V and J genes are TRBV11-2 and TRBJ1-1; D unresolved. Looked up from germline, CDR1 is SGHAT and CDR2 is FQNNGV. The length of the CDR3 is 13 residues. Trimming took off 3 bases at V and 5 bases at J, with 10 bases between the two ends. The CDR3 bases are TGTGCCAGCAGCTTGTGGCCCGGGACTGAAGCTTTCTTT. It specifies CASSLWPGTEAFF.

This chain joins TRBV10-3 and TRBJ2-3, with 11 bases that match TRBD2. The CDR3 contains 15 residues. With V trimmed by 7 bases and J by 3 bases, 6 bases remained unmatched. From germline, CDR1 is ENHRY and CDR2 SYGVKD. CDR3 loop: CAIMGLAGGTDTQYF. DNA of the CDR3: TGTGCCATCATGGGGCTAGCGGGAGGAACAGATACGCAGTATTTT.

The rearrangement joins TRBV12-3 or TRBV12-4 to TRBJ1-1; D not certain. The CDR3 has 13 amino acids. The V and J ends lost 3 bases and 7 bases respectively, with 12 bases between them. In nucleotides, the CDR3 is TGTGCCAGCAGTTTGAACGGGGAGCTTGAAGCTTTCTTT. It encodes CASSLNGELEAFF.

V and J are TRBV19 and TRBJ1-5; weak D call: TRBD1 (6 bases). This CDR3 contains 15 residues. Germline CDR1 is LNHDA and CDR2 is SQIVND (reference sequence). Trimming shortened V by 5 bases and J by 3 bases, and 14 bases separated the two germline ends. The CDR3 loop reads CASSPQDRFNQPQHF. CDR3 nucleotides: TGTGCCAGTAGTCCCCAGGACAGATTCAATCAGCCCCAGCATTTT.

This chain links TRBV11-2 with TRBJ1-1; possibly TRBD1 for D (6 bases). The ends were cut back, 5 bases at V and 3 bases at J, with 25 bases in the middle. The CDR3 has 18 residues. Germline V gene lookup returns CDR1 SGHAT and CDR2 FQNNGV. In DNA form, the CDR3 reads TGTGCCAGCAGCCCGCTCCCGGGACACCCACTGCTGGACACTGAAGCTTTCTTT. This translates into CASSPLPGHPLLDTEAFF.

The chain is built from TRBV7-8 and TRBJ2-3; 7 bases agree with TRBD2. Trimming took 4 bases from V and 1 from J; bases not matched to a gene: 2. Germline V gene data show CDR1 as SGHVS and CDR2 as FQNEAQ. This CDR3 contains 14 residues. CDR3 sequence: CASSSSGGTDTQYF. CDR3 sequence (DNA): TGTGCCAGCAGCTCGAGCGGGGGCACAGATACGCAGTATTTT.

The J gene is TRBJ1-1, the V gene TRBV7-9, with D tentatively TRBD1 (5 bases). CDR1 is SEHNR and CDR2 is FQNEAQ in the germline V gene (reference sequence). The CDR3 loop spans 13 amino acids. Trimming took off 1 base at V and 8 bases at J, with 11 bases between the two ends. CDR3 sequence reads: CASSLGAPGEAFF. The CDR3 DNA reads as TGTGCCAGCAGCTTAGGCGCCCCAGGGGAAGCTTTCTTT.

V and J are TRBV2 and TRBJ1-2; 11 bases fit TRBD1. The germline CDR1 and CDR2 sequences are SNHLY and FYNNEI. The CDR3 runs to 14 residues. Germline trimming cut 3 bases from V and 7 bases from J; bases unmatched to any gene: 4. The CDR3: CASSEQGQGAGYTF. The CDR3 region has the DNA TGTGCCAGCAGTGAGCAAGGACAGGGGGCTGGCTACACCTTC.

The chain uses TRBV4-2 and TRBJ2-1; 8 bases are a match to TRBD2. Trimming removed 0 bases from V and 5 bases from J; junction bases left unmatched: 6. The CDR3 consists of 16 residues. Germline-derived CDR1 and CDR2 are LGHNA and YNFKEQ. Written as DNA, the CDR3 is TGTGCCAGCAGCCAAGATGCGGGAGGAGGGGACAATGAGCAGTTCTTC. Translating it yields CASSQDAGGGDNEQFF.

The gene calls are TRBV6-5 and TRBJ1-5, with a weak D call TRBD1 (6 bases). The CDR3 is 14 amino acids. CDR1 is MNHEY, CDR2 SVGAGI, per germline. Deletions cut 7 bases from V and 4 bases from J, with 14 bases between. The CDR3 bases are TGTGCCAGCACCAGGGGAGGGGGGAATCAGCCCCAGCATTTT. Its translation is CASTRGGGNQPQHF.

Written as DNA, the CDR3 is TGTGCCAGCAGCTTGGCGGCGGTCCACAATGAGCAGTTCTTC. Encoded protein: CASSLAAVHNEQFF. This rearrangement joins TRBV5-8 to TRBJ2-1; unclear D gene. V was cut by 0 bases and J by 5 bases, with 9 bases left in between. The CDR3 has 14 residues. CDR1 SGHTS and CDR2 YDEGEE come from the germline V gene.

The CDR3 nucleotides read TGTGCCAGCAGTGCGGGCAGGGTTGCAGATACGCAGTATTTT. Its translation is CASSAGRVADTQYF. The J gene is TRBJ2-3, the V gene TRBV25-1; a weak D match, TRBD1 (5 bases). CDR3 length: 14 amino acids. The V and J ends lost 4 bases and 4 bases respectively, with 12 bases between them. The germline CDR1 and CDR2 sequences are MGHDK and SYGVNS. Supplemented by reference TRBV25-1 and TRBJ2-3, the full variable domain reads EADIYQTPRYLVIGTGKKITLECSQTMGHDKMYWYQQDPGMELHLIHYSYGVNSTEKGDLSSESTVSRIRTEHFPLTLESARPSHTSQYLCASSAGRVADTQYFGPGTRLTVL.

The chain joins TRBV12-3 or TRBV12-4 to TRBJ2-1, with D possibly being TRBD1 (6 bases). The CDR3 runs to 13 residues. Trimming stripped 5 bases from V and 10 bases from J, with 15 bases between. CDR3 sequence: CASSPLTGGEQFF. DNA for the CDR3: TGTGCCAGCAGTCCTCTGACAGGTGGGGAGCAGTTCTTC.

The genes are TRBV27 and TRBJ1-1; 7 nucleotides match TRBD1. The CDR3 has 18 residues. Germline V gives CDR1 MNHEY, CDR2 SMNVEV (reference sequence). The ends lost 3 bases at V and 5 bases at J; junction bases unmatched: 18. The CDR3 sequence: CASSFLLSRQGVRTEAFF. The CDR3 nucleotides read TGTGCCAGCAGTTTCCTTCTAAGTAGACAGGGCGTGCGGACTGAAGCTTTCTTT.

The chain couples TRBV19 to TRBJ1-2; tentatively, D is TRBD1 (5 bases). The CDR3 extends over 12 amino acids. Germline values: CDR1 LNHDA, CDR2 SQIVND (reference sequence). Trimming left V 5 bases short and J 5 bases short, with 9 bases between. The CDR3 here is CASSSTEYGYTF. Here the CDR3 DNA reads TGTGCCAGTAGTTCGACAGAGTATGGCTACACCTTC.